The sequence of this T cell receptor (beta chain) was determined in a study of blood T cell repertoires in COVID-19. Study-wide background: COVID-19 samples, acute and convalescent, were from the United States, Italy and Spain. T cells, B-cell-depleted T cells, or PBMCs supplied cDNA or gDNA.

In the original workflow: How many nucleated cells were present was estimated from reference gene primer amplification. Some clones are missing from TCRdb's copy, which holds only in-frame ones; the method was immunoSEQ multiplex PCR. Clone size and V and J calls were adopted from that table, with D and trimming inferred from the DNA. The repertoire holds 250,000 to 300,000 clones, with approximately 91% as singletons. The length of the CDR3 is 18 residues. The V gene's germline CDR1 is MDHEN and CDR2 SYDVKM. With 5 bases clipped from V and 1 base from J, the junction kept 15 bases outside the gene matches.

The V and J genes are TRBV28 and TRBJ2-7; the match to TRBD2 covers 9 bases. The specimen sequenced was peripheral blood. The receptor was isolated from a woman between 40 and 50 years old who had recovered from COVID-19. CDR3 in amino acids: CASSPPPFLAGRSYEQYF. CDR3 nucleotide sequence: TGTGCCAGCAGTCCGCCCCCCTTTCTAGCGGGGAGATCCTACGAGCAGTACTTC.